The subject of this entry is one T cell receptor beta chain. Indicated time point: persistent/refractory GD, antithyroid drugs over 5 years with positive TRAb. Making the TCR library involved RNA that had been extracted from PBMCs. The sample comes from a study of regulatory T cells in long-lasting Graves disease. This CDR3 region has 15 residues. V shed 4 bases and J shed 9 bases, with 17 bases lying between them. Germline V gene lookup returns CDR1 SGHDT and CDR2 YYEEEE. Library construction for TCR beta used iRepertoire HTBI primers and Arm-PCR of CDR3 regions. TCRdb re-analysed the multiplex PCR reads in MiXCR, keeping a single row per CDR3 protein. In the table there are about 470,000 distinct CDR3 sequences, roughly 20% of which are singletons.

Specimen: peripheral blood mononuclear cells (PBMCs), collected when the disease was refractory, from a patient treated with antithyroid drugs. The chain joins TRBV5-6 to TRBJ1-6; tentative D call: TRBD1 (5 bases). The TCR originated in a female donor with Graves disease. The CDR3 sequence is CASSLGDLIGSPLHF. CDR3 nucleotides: TGTGCCAGCAGCCTGGGGGACCTGATAGGTTCACCCCTCCACTTT.